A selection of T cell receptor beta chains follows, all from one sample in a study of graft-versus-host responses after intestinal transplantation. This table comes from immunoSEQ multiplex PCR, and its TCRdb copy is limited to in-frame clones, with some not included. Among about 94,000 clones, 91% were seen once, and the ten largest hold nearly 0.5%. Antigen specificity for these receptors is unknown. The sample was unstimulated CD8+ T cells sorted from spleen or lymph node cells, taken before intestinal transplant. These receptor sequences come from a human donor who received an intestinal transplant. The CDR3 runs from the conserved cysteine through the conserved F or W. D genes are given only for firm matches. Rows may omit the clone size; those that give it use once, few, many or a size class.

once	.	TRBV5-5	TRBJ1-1	TGTGCCAGCAGCCTGACAGGGAACACTGAAGCTTTCTTT	CASSLTGNTEAFF
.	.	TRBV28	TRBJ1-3	TGTGCCAGCGCCAGGGACTCTGGAAACACCATATATTTT	CASARDSGNTIYF
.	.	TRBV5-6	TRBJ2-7	TGTGCCAGCAGCTTGGTCGGGGTTCCCTACGAGCAGTACTTC	CASSLVGVPYEQYF
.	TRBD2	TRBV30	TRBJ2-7	TGTGCCTGGAGTGTATCGAGCGGGGCTTTTGAGCAGTACTTC	CAWSVSSGAFEQYF
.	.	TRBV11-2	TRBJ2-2	TGTGCCAGCAGCCCTAGTACCGGGGAGCTGTTTTTT	CASSPSTGELFF
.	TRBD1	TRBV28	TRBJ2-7	TGTGCCAGCAGTTCACCGGGACAGCCCTACGAGCAGTACTTC	CASSSPGQPYEQYF
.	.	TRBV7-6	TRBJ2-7	TGTGCCAGCAGCTTAGAGGGCGGGGTTACCTACGAGCAGTACTTC	CASSLEGGVTYEQYF
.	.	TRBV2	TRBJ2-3	TGTGCCAGCACGGGGTTGGGAGATACGCAGTATTTT	CASTGLGDTQYF
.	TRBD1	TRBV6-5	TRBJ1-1	TGTGCCAGCAGTTCCACAGGGGGAATGAACACTGAAGCTTTCTTT	CASSSTGGMNTEAFF
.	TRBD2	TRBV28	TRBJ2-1	TGTGCCAGCAGCCCTCCTTCGGGAGGGTTTGAGCAGTTCTTC	CASSPPSGGFEQFF
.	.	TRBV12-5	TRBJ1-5	TGTGCTAGTGAGGGCGGTGGGGAAGGGGGTCAGCCCCAGCATTTT	CASEGGGEGGQPQHF
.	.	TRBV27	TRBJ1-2	TGTGCCAGCAGTTTAAATCCAGGGGTGGTTGGCTACACCTTC	CASSLNPGVVGYTF
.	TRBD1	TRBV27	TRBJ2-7	TGTGCCAGCAGTCTAGGACAGGGGGCCTACGAGCAGTACTTC	CASSLGQGAYEQYF
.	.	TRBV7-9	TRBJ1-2	TGTGCCAGCAGCTTAGGAGGTCAGCGCGCCTCAGGCTACACCTTC	CASSLGGQRASGYTF
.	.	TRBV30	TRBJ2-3	TGTGCCTGGAGTGTACTCAACACAGATACGCAGTATTTT	CAWSVLNTDTQYF
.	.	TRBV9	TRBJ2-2	TGTGCCAGCAGCCCGAGCGCGGGGACGGTAGGACCCGGGGAGCTGTTTTTT	CASSPSAGTVGPGELFF
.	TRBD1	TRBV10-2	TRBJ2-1	TGCGCCAGCAGCCGAGGGACAGGAGGAACACTCTACAATGAGCAGTTCTTC	CASSRGTGGTLYNEQFF
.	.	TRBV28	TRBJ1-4	TGTGCCAGCAGCCAGCGGGACACAACTAATGAAAAACTGTTTTTT	CASSQRDTTNEKLFF
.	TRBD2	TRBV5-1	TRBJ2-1	TGCGCCAGCAGCTTGGCGGCTAGCGGGAGATCCTACAATGAGCAGTTCTTC	CASSLAASGRSYNEQFF
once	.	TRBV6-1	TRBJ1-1	TGTGCCAGCAGTGATGACTACGACATTAGCCCTGAAGCTTTCTTT	CASSDDYDISPEAFF
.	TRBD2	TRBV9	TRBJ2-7	TGTGCCAGCAGCTTAACTAGCGGGAGTTCGGGGGAGCAGTACTTC	CASSLTSGSSGEQYF
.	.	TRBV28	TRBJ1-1	TGTGCCAGCAGTTTATGGGGGGCGGCTGAAGCTTTCTTT	CASSLWGAAEAFF
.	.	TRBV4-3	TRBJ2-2	TGCGCCAGCAGCCAAGAACCCGGAACAGCCACCGGGGAGCTGTTTTTT	CASSQEPGTATGELFF
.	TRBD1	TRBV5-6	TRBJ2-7	TGTGCCAGCAGCTCGGGACAGGGGTTCTACTACGAGCAGTACTTC	CASSSGQGFYYEQYF
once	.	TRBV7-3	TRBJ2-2	TGTGCCAGCAGCTTAACGCCGGGAGCTGGAACCGGGGAGCTGTTTTTT	CASSLTPGAGTGELFF
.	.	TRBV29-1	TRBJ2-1	TGCAGCGTTTTTAAGGTGGGAGAGCACAATGAGCAGTTCTTC	CSVFKVGEHNEQFF
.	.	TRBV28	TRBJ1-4	TGTGCCAGCAGTTTATGGGGAGGGAAACTGTTTTTT	CASSLWGGKLFF
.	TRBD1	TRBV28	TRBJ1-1	TGTGCCAGCAGTCCCCCCGGACAGGCTAACACTGAAGCTTTCTTT	CASSPPGQANTEAFF
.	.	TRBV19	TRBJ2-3	TGTGCCAGTAGTCCTCGGAGGAAGGATACGCAGTATTTT	CASSPRRKDTQYF
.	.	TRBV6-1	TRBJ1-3	TGTGCCAGCAGTGACTATACCTTTGGAAACACCATATATTTT	CASSDYTFGNTIYF
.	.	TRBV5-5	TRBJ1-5	TGTGCCAGCACCTCCCGGGCGGGTAGCAATCAGCCCCAGCATTTT	CASTSRAGSNQPQHF
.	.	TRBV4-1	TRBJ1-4	TGCGCCAGCAGCCAAGAGGGGGGATTAAACGGGAATGAAAAACTGTTTTTT	CASSQEGGLNGNEKLFF
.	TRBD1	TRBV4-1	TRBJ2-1	TGCGCCAGCAGCCAAGCAGGGGGCTCCTACAATGAGCAGTTCTTC	CASSQAGGSYNEQFF
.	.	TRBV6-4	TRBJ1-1	TGTGCCAGCAGCCCCCCCAGTAAAGACTATGAAGCTTTCTTT	CASSPPSKDYEAFF
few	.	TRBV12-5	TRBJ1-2	TGTGCTAGTGGAGTCGGTTGGGGAGATGGCTACACCTTC	CASGVGWGDGYTF
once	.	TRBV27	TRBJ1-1	TGTGCCAGCAGCAGTCCAGGGTCTCAGTACGCTGAAGCTTTCTTT	CASSSPGSQYAEAFF
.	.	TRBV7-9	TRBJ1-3	TGTGCCAGCAGCCAGAGGGGAAACACCATATATTTT	CASSQRGNTIYF